The rows below give T cell receptor beta chains drawn from one sample of a study of PD-1 blockade in classical Hodgkin lymphoma. The assay was immunoSEQ multiplex PCR, and TCRdb's table has in-frame clones only and misses some. The data hold 50,000 to 65,000 clones, with approximately 92% observed a single time. Sequencing was performed on peripheral blood mononuclear cells (PBMCs), taken before the fourth cycle of nivolumab. All receptors come from a human donor with classical Hodgkin lymphoma. The CDR3 runs from the conserved cysteine through the conserved F or W. The D gene is left open where the match is weak. Clone size is not always given. Where it is, it says once, few, many or a class for expanded clones.

>-|TRBV4-1|TRBJ2-5|-
TGCGCCAGCAGCCAGGAGGACAGGGAGGGGGAGACCCAGTACTTC
CASSQEDREGETQYF
>TRBD1|TRBV6-6|TRBJ1-2|once
TGTGCCAGCGGACTCCTCGGGACAGGGCATGGCTACACCTTC
CASGLLGTGHGYTF
>-|TRBV7-9|TRBJ1-1|-
TGTGCCAGCAGCTCGAACACTGAAGCTTTCTTT
CASSSNTEAFF
>TRBD1|TRBV28|TRBJ1-1|once
TGTGCCAGCAGTTCACAGGGGGTACGCACTGAAGCTTTCTTT
CASSSQGVRTEAFF
>-|TRBV2|TRBJ2-3|-
TGTGCCAGCACTGTTGATTCAGATACGCAGTATTTT
CASTVDSDTQYF
>TRBD1|TRBV5-5|TRBJ1-1|-
TGTGCCAGCAGCTCCCGACAGGGGGCGTGGGGCACTGAAGCTTTCTTT
CASSSRQGAWGTEAFF
>TRBD1|TRBV19|TRBJ2-1|once
TGTGCCAGTAGTATAGCAGGGGGCACCCAGGGGATGCAGTTCTTC
CASSIAGGTQGMQFF
>-|TRBV11-2|TRBJ2-3|-
TGTGCCAGCAGCTTAGCACAGGCGGCCCATAGCACAGATACGCAGTATTTT
CASSLAQAAHSTDTQYF
>-|TRBV4-1|TRBJ2-2|-
TGCGCCAGCAAAGACAGGGAGGCCGGGGAGCTGTTTTTT
CASKDREAGELFF
>-|TRBV4-1|TRBJ2-3|-
TGCGCCAGCAGCCAAGCAGGGGCCTTCACTAGCACAGATACGCAGTATTTT
CASSQAGAFTSTDTQYF
>-|TRBV5-1|TRBJ2-3|-
TGCGCCAGCAGCTGGGGCAACACAGATACGCAGTATTTT
CASSWGNTDTQYF
>-|TRBV7-9|TRBJ1-1|-
TGTGCCAGCAGCCAAGGTTCTTTCTCGAACACTGAAGCTTTCTTT
CASSQGSFSNTEAFF
>TRBD1|TRBV6-1|TRBJ1-6|-
TGTGCCAGCAGTGAAAAGGCAGGGGGCTTTCCCCACTATAATTCACCCCTCCACTTT
CASSEKAGGFPHYNSPLHF
>-|TRBV6-5|TRBJ1-1|-
TGTGCCAGCAGTTACAGTAGAGGAAACACTGAAGCTTTCTTT
CASSYSRGNTEAFF
>-|TRBV21-1|TRBJ1-2|many
TGTGCCAGCAGCAACTCCGGGACAGGGGACTGTGGCTACACCTTC
CASSNSGTGDCGYTF
>-|TRBV23-1|TRBJ1-1|-
TGCGCCAGCAGTCAATCGGCGGTCGGGATAGTCAAGAATGAAGCTTTCTTT
CASSQSAVGIVKNEAFF
>-|TRBV19|TRBJ2-1|-
TGTGCCAGTAGTATAGATTCGGAGTTTGGCAATGAGCAGTTCTTC
CASSIDSEFGNEQFF
>TRBD2|TRBV25-1|TRBJ2-1|-
TGTGCCAGCAGTGTAACTAGCGGGAGCAATGAGCAGTTCTTC
CASSVTSGSNEQFF
>-|TRBV19|TRBJ2-1|-
TGTGCCAGTAGTATAGGGTCAGGCTCCTACAATGAGCAGTTCTTC
CASSIGSGSYNEQFF
>TRBD1|TRBV7-6|TRBJ2-7|-
TGTGCCAGCAGCTCCGGACAGGGGAGACACGGCTACGAGCAGTACTTC
CASSSGQGRHGYEQYF
>-|TRBV5-5|TRBJ1-4|-
TGTGCCACCCAGAGAACAACTAATGAAAAACTGTTTTTT
CATQRTTNEKLFF
>TRBD2|TRBV6-8|TRBJ2-5|-
TGTGCCAGCACCGGCGGGGGGGCCCTAGAGACCCAGTACTTC
CASTGGGALETQYF
>-|TRBV28|TRBJ2-7|-
TGTGCCAGCAGTTTAGTGACAGCCTACGAGCAGTACTTC
CASSLVTAYEQYF
>-|TRBV19|TRBJ2-3|once
TGTGCCAGTAGTATCCCAGGGGCGGATACGCAGTATTTT
CASSIPGADTQYF
>-|TRBV7-8|TRBJ1-2|once
TGTGCCAGCAGCTTAGCAGTCTGGGCAGGGGAGTATGGCTACACCTTC
CASSLAVWAGEYGYTF
>-|TRBV29-1|TRBJ2-5|-
TGCAGCGTTGAGGGGACGGAGGGGGAGACCCAGTACTTC
CSVEGTEGETQYF
>-|TRBV28|TRBJ1-2|-
TGTGCCAGCAACCTAAGGGGAGGCTATGGCTACACCTTC
CASNLRGGYGYTF
>-|TRBV27|TRBJ1-2|-
TGTGCCAGCAGAAAAGGGTGGGGCCTTACTAACTATGGCTACACCTTC
CASRKGWGLTNYGYTF
>-|TRBV13|TRBJ2-5|-
TGTGCCAGCAGCTTTTCTAATACCCAGTACTTC
CASSFSNTQYF